The source of this TCR beta chain is a study of identical twins. Findings of the study overall: A lower insertion count was a feature of abundant cord blood beta clonotypes, with no such feature in memory repertoires. Out-of-frame beta sequences exhibited a weaker degree of excess twin sharing.

Template switching added a universal primer binding site, and final cDNA carried unique molecular identifiers. TCRdb independently ran MiXCR on the 5' RACE reads; one entry per CDR3 protein. Seen here are 1.5 million to 2 million distinct CDR3 sequences, under 35% observed once, and the top ten hold over 0.25%. This clonotype was seen a handful of times. Its target is unknown. V lost 4 bases to trimming and J lost 7 bases, with 16 bases between them. The CDR3 totals 15 residues. The sample comprised cord blood. J is TRBJ2-2 and V is TRBV12-3 or TRBV12-4; D is ambiguous. This sequence was found in a newborn girl in good health. The CDR3 DNA reads as TGTGCCAGCAGTTACATAAAGCCTCTCGGCGGGGAGCTGTTTTTT. It specifies CASSYIKPLGGELFF.